A selection of T cell receptor beta chains follows, all from one sample in a study of beta chain features in type 1 diabetes. Profiling relied on immunoSEQ multiplex PCR, and the TCRdb table lists in-frame clones only, not all of them. The sample holds tens of thousands of clones, roughly 34% seen once. Sequenced material: stem cell memory CD4+ T cells from blood. These receptors came from a woman under 30 in good health. CDR3s include the opening cysteine and the closing phenylalanine or tryptophan. The D gene is left open where the match is weak. Clone size is given for some rows only: seen once, a few or many times, or a class if the clone is expanded.

D gene,J gene,V gene,clone size,CDR3 DNA,CDR3 protein
-,TRBJ1-5,TRBV4-3,-,TGCGCCAGCAGCCAAGAAAGGTACGCAGGTCAGCCCCAGCATTTT,CASSQERYAGQPQHF
TRBD2,TRBJ2-2,TRBV7-9,-,TGTGCCAGCAGCCGTGGGACTAGCGGGGAGCTGTTTTTT,CASSRGTSGELFF
TRBD1,TRBJ2-7,TRBV4-2,many,TGTGCCAGCAGCCGGACAGGGTCGGACGAGCAGTACTTC,CASSRTGSDEQYF
TRBD1,TRBJ1-2,TRBV19,-,TGTGCCAGTAGGATGGACAGGGCCTATGGCTACACCTTC,CASRMDRAYGYTF
-,TRBJ2-5,TRBV5-1,-,TGCGCCAGCAGCCGGGGGGCTGCAGAGACCCAGTACTTC,CASSRGAAETQYF
TRBD1,TRBJ2-7,TRBV30,-,TGTGCCTGGAGTCGGACAGGCAAAAAACAGTACTTC,CAWSRTGKKQYF
-,TRBJ1-1,TRBV6-5,-,TGTGCCAGCAGGGAAACAGTGAACACTGAAGCTTTCTTT,CASRETVNTEAFF
TRBD2,TRBJ2-3,TRBV5-1,few,TGCGCCAGCAGCTACGGGACTAGCGGAGGGGGGACAGATACGCAGTATTTT,CASSYGTSGGGTDTQYF
-,TRBJ2-7,TRBV4-1,-,TGCGCCAGCAGCCCAGGGGGGCCCTCGACCTACGAGCAGTACTTC,CASSPGGPSTYEQYF
TRBD2,TRBJ2-6,TRBV4-3,-,TGCGCCAGCAGCCAAGAGACACTAGCGGACTTCTCTGGGGCCAACGTCCTGACTTTC,CASSQETLADFSGANVLTF
TRBD1,TRBJ2-2,TRBV7-6,-,TGTGCCAGCAGCCCCAGCCCAGGGGGCTCGAGCACCGGGGAGCTGTTTTTT,CASSPSPGGSSTGELFF
-,TRBJ2-5,TRBV27,-,TGTGCCAGCAGTCCGGGTACCCCGCGGGGAGGTAGGGAGACCCAGTACTTC,CASSPGTPRGGRETQYF
-,TRBJ2-3,TRBV30,-,TGTGCTGGGACTCCTACATCCTCCACAGATACGCAGTATTTT,CAGTPTSSTDTQYF
-,TRBJ1-3,TRBV6-5,once,TGTGCCAGCAGTTACCAAACAGGGCTTGGAAACACCATATATTTT,CASSYQTGLGNTIYF
TRBD2,TRBJ2-1,TRBV5-5,-,TGTGCCAGCAGCAAAAGCGGGATCATTTACAATGAGCAGTTCTTC,CASSKSGIIYNEQFF
-,TRBJ2-4,TRBV5-5,-,TGTGCCAGCAGCTTGGATTCGGTTCTAAACATTCAGTACTTC,CASSLDSVLNIQYF
-,TRBJ2-1,TRBV6-4,-,TGTGCCAGCAGTGCCAGCGGGCCCGAGGGTGAGCAGTTCTTC,CASSASGPEGEQFF
-,TRBJ1-1,TRBV10-3,few,TGTGCCATCAGGGAGACTAACTCTGTCCCTGAAGCTTTCTTT,CAIRETNSVPEAFF
-,TRBJ2-1,TRBV5-6,few,TGTGCCAGCAGCCCTATACTAGGGAGCTCCTACAATGAGCAGTTCTTC,CASSPILGSSYNEQFF
-,TRBJ2-7,TRBV28,-,TGTGCCAGCAGCAATTCCGACAGAAACGAGCAGTACTTC,CASSNSDRNEQYF
-,TRBJ2-5,TRBV7-2,few,TGTGCCAGCAGCTTAGGGCAGGGGTTGGAGGAGACCCAGTACTTC,CASSLGQGLEETQYF
TRBD1,TRBJ2-4,TRBV30,few,TGTGCCTGGAGTTCAGGGGGCGAGAACATTCAGTACTTC,CAWSSGGENIQYF
-,TRBJ2-3,TRBV11-3,-,TGTGCCAGCAGCCTAGAAAGCGGGAGCACAGATACGCAGTATTTT,CASSLESGSTDTQYF
TRBD1,TRBJ2-1,TRBV7-9,few,TGTGCCAGCAGCCCGCGTCACTCAACCGACAGGGCCTCCTACAATGAGCAGTTCTTC,CASSPRHSTDRASYNEQFF
TRBD2,TRBJ2-7,TRBV7-9,few,TGTGCCAGCAGCCTAGCGGCGGGAGCCCACGAGCAGTACTTC,CASSLAAGAHEQYF
-,TRBJ2-2,TRBV5-4,-,TGTGCCAGCAGCATGGGACTCACCGGGGAGCTGTTTTTT,CASSMGLTGELFF
-,TRBJ2-5,TRBV18,-,TGTGCCAGCTCACTACGCAGGGAAGAGACCCAGTACTTC,CASSLRREETQYF
TRBD1,TRBJ1-4,TRBV29-1,few,TGCAGCGGGAGAACAGGGGGCGCGGGTGAAAAACTGTTTTTT,CSGRTGGAGEKLFF
TRBD2,TRBJ2-3,TRBV6-1,-,TGTGCCAGTGTGCGGGAGGGCAGCACAGATACGCAGTATTTT,CASVREGSTDTQYF
-,TRBJ2-3,TRBV4-1,few,TGCGCCAGCAGCCAAGATGCGCGGGGCCCAGATACGCAGTATTTT,CASSQDARGPDTQYF
TRBD2,TRBJ2-1,TRBV7-7,-,TGTGCTAGCAGCTTAGATCCGCCGGGAGGGCTAAATGAGCAGTTCTTC,CASSLDPPGGLNEQFF
-,TRBJ1-1,TRBV7-2,-,TGTGCCAGCAGCTTATCCGGACAGTCGAACACTGAAGCTTTCTTT,CASSLSGQSNTEAFF
-,TRBJ2-7,TRBV19,-,TGTGCCAGTAGTGTTCAACAGGGTTTAAAATCCGAGCAGTACTTC,CASSVQQGLKSEQYF
-,TRBJ1-1,TRBV7-9,-,TGTGCCAGCAGCTTAGGTTGGGAGCCAAGGACTGAAGCTTTCTTT,CASSLGWEPRTEAFF
TRBD1,TRBJ1-3,TRBV9,-,TGTGCCAGCAGCGTCGTCCCAGGGGGCCAGGGAAACACCATATATTTT,CASSVVPGGQGNTIYF
TRBD1,TRBJ2-3,TRBV30,-,TGTGCCTGGAGTGCAGGACAGGGCGCGGGGGATACGCAGTATTTT,CAWSAGQGAGDTQYF
TRBD2,TRBJ2-5,TRBV9,-,TGTGCCAGCAGCGCGAGGGGAGGGACTGAGACCCAGTACTTC,CASSARGGTETQYF
-,TRBJ1-2,TRBV2,-,TGTGCCAGCAGTGAAGAGGGGTCACCGACCGGTGGCTACACCTTC,CASSEEGSPTGGYTF
-,TRBJ2-1,TRBV27,few,TGTGCCAGCAGTTTGTATAATGAGCAGTTCTTC,CASSLYNEQFF
TRBD2,TRBJ2-7,TRBV10-3,-,TGTGCCATCAGTGAGGGCGGGAGTTTACTCTACGAGCAGTACTTC,CAISEGGSLLYEQYF
-,TRBJ2-3,TRBV29-1,-,TGCAGCGTCGCGGGCAGAATAGTTAGCACAGATACGCAGTATTTT,CSVAGRIVSTDTQYF
TRBD2,TRBJ2-7,TRBV19,-,TGTGCCAGTAGTATAGGGGGACTAGCGGCCTACGAGCAGTACTTC,CASSIGGLAAYEQYF
TRBD1,TRBJ2-1,TRBV29-1,few,TGCAGCGTATACTCGGGACAGGGTGTGGATGAGCAGTTCTTC,CSVYSGQGVDEQFF